This T cell receptor (beta chain) is drawn from a study of T cells after yellow fever vaccination (dated by TCRdb to about 2019). Describing the broader study: Libraries from fractions with low cell numbers were prepared with the SMART-Seq v4 Ultra Low Input RNA kit. To follow T-cell clones before and after both primary and booster YFV17D yellow fever vaccination, bulk TCR alpha and beta repertoires underwent longitudinal sequencing. Two healthy male donors, one aged 18 to 30 and one aged 30 to 40 years, were included in the cohort. Blood samples were taken at several timepoints before and after primary and secondary immunization, and bulk PBMC replicates and cell subsets were isolated. The full study reports these points: Because abundant contaminating clonotypes from the bulk population could be contained in FACS-sorted repertoires, computational filtering was required. The secondary T-cell response was found to be weaker but faster than the primary response, with a peak reached on day 5 rather than on day 15. A small share of clonotypes was detected in both CD4 and CD8 compartments, with the overlap likely arising from convergent recombination. Because only a couple of donors were included in the study, the extent to which the findings can be generalized is limited. After the booster, most clones that had expanded after primary vaccination were detected again (around 97% of CD4 and more than 80% of CD8), suggesting broad maintenance of memory.

CDR1 is given as MNHNS and CDR2 as SASEGT, both from the germline V gene. Clipping removes 6 bases from V and 5 bases from J, with 6 as the unmatched junction base count. CDR3 length: 14 amino acids, cysteine to phenylalanine. CDR3 DNA is the only sequence kept; it has 42 bases, read in frame from the first base. This clonotype appeared many times. No cognate antigen has been identified for it. Nothing much larger sits one base from this clone, and base qualities are not available. Sample treatment or condition, as interpreted from the label and publication: live attenuated yellow fever vaccine strain. PBMCs were isolated from peripheral blood using a standard Ficoll-Paque protocol. Dynabeads CD4 and CD8 positive selection kits were used to isolate CD4 and CD8 T-cell fractions. RNA was extracted with TriZol from bulk PBMCs, CD4 and CD8 fractions, and dextramer-positive and dextramer-negative fractions.

Synthesis of TCR cDNA relied on 5'RACE template switching, a step that introduced a universal primer site along with unique molecular identifiers. cDNA synthesis was primed from both the TCR alpha and TCR beta constant segments. Library amplification used two PCR steps, and the second PCR step added sample barcodes and sequencing adapters. Sequencing of the libraries was done on either Illumina HiSeq 2500 (2x100 bp) or NovaSeq (2x150 bp). As for the authors' bioinformatics: MIGEC handled demultiplexing of reads and collapsing into UMI consensus sequences, while MiXCR performed V(D)J alignment. Using edgeR on replicate PBMC samples, clonotypes were called vaccine-responding if FDR was below 0.01 and the log2 fold change was above 5 up to day 15. Each bulk clonotype was labeled CD4 or CD8 based on which sequenced repertoire, CD4 or CD8, contained the clonotype at higher abundance. TCRdb passed the public sequencing reads through fastp at Q25 and MiXCR, retaining productive beta sequences. For every CDR3 protein sequence, its rows merge into one entry that carries the most common genes and DNA. The V and J calls were determined by TCRdb, not by the authors. Present in this sample are 200,000 to 300,000 distinct CDR3 sequences, over 6.5% of which were seen just once. The ten largest clones capture 0.8% to 1.2% of the sample.

The rearranged chain carries TRBV6-1 and TRBJ2-5, with 10 bases aligning to TRBD1. The sample consisted of CD4+ T cells sorted from PBMCs, taken on the day of the yellow fever booster vaccination. The receptor was isolated from a man in his thirties or forties who received the YFV17D yellow fever vaccine. The nucleotide sequence is given as TGTGCCAGCAGGACAGGGGGCGATTGGGAGACCCAGTACTTC. Translated, it reads CASRTGGDWETQYF.